The 23 T cell receptor beta chains given below trace back to one sample, sequenced in a study of OX40 agonist ivuxolimab in advanced cancers. Assay: immunoSEQ multiplex PCR; the TCRdb copy retains only in-frame clones and omits some. The table records about 70,000 clones, under 80% of them present only once. This material consisted of CD4+ or CD8+ T cells sorted from blood, taken in a trial of the OX40 agonist ivuxolimab. These receptors all come from an adult with an advanced solid tumor such as melanoma, head and neck, liver or kidney cancer.

The chain employs TRBV7-8 and TRBJ1-2; no firm D call. Per germline, CDR1 SGHVS and CDR2 FQNEAQ. This CDR3 is 15 amino acids long. Deletions cut 2 bases from V and 6 bases from J, with 16 bases between. CDR3 nucleotide sequence: TGTGCCAGCAGCTTATCGGCCCAGGCACCTCATGGCTACACCTTC. Translating it yields CASSLSAQAPHGYTF. The whole variable domain, remainder taken from reference TRBV7-8 and TRBJ1-2, is GAGVSQSPRYKVAKRGQDVALRCDPISGHVSLFWYQQALGQGPEFLTYFQNEAQLDKSGLPSDRFFAERPEGSVSTLKIQRTQQEDSAVYLCASSLSAQAPHGYTFGSGTRLTVV.

The chain combines TRBV7-3 with TRBJ1-1, with TRBD1 as a possible D gene (6 bases). This CDR3 contains 15 residues. Trimming pared 1 base from V and 4 bases from J, leaving 13 bases between. The germline CDR1 and CDR2 sequences are SGHTA and FQGTGA. The CDR3: CASSLMSGAGTEAFF. The CDR3 DNA follows: TGTGCCAGCAGCTTAATGTCAGGGGCCGGCACTGAAGCTTTCTTT. Based on the CDR3 plus reference TRBV7-3 and TRBJ1-1, the full variable domain is GAGVSQTPSNKVTEKGKYVELRCDPISGHTALYWYRQSLGQGPEFLIYFQGTGAADDSGLPNDRFFAVRPEGSVSTLKIQRTERGDSAVYLCASSLMSGAGTEAFFGQGTRLTVV.

This clone was observed a handful of times. The V call is TRBV7-8, the J call TRBJ1-4, with D maybe TRBD1 (5 bases). This CDR3 has 18 amino acids. CDR1 is SGHVS and CDR2 is FQNEAQ in the germline V gene. Trimming shortened V by 5 bases and J by 0 bases, and 19 bases separated the two germline ends. CDR3 sequence reads: CASSQRDLHLATNEKLFF. CDR3 in DNA: TGTGCCAGCAGCCAGAGGGACCTTCACCTAGCAACTAATGAAAAACTGTTTTTT. The whole variable domain, remainder taken from reference TRBV7-8 and TRBJ1-4, is GAGVSQSPRYKVAKRGQDVALRCDPISGHVSLFWYQQALGQGPEFLTYFQNEAQLDKSGLPSDRFFAERPEGSVSTLKIQRTQQEDSAVYLCASSQRDLHLATNEKLFFGSGTQLSVL.

V is TRBV7-8 and J is TRBJ1-6, with D tentatively TRBD1 (5 bases). The V end was cut by 0 bases, the J end by 10 bases, with 13 bases between. This CDR3 region has 15 residues. The V gene's germline CDR1 is SGHVS and CDR2 FQNEAQ. The CDR3 here is CASSLAAPGRSPLHF. In DNA, the CDR3 is TGTGCCAGCAGCTTAGCGGCTCCAGGGAGATCACCCCTCCACTTT.

The chain carries TRBV19 and TRBJ2-7, with D possibly matching TRBD1 (6 bases). Germline values: CDR1 LNHDA, CDR2 SQIVND (reference sequence). The CDR3 consists of 15 residues. V was trimmed by 6 bases and J by 0 bases, leaving 15 bases between them. The CDR3 DNA is TGTGCCAGTAGACCGAACAGGGATGACTCCTACGAGCAGTACTTC. Its protein product is CASRPNRDDSYEQYF.

The chain links TRBV20-1 to TRBJ2-7, with 10 bases fitting TRBD1. The CDR3 totals 11 residues. In germline, CDR1 is DFQATT, CDR2 SNEGSKA (reference sequence). J gave up 9 bases and V 6 bases, and 5 bases lay outside the gene matches. CDR3 in amino acids: CSADRGRGQYF. The CDR3 bases are TGCAGTGCAGACAGGGGGCGAGGGCAGTACTTC.

The rearrangement links TRBV2 to TRBJ2-4; 10 bases align to TRBD2. The CDR3 runs 14 residues. V lost 8 bases to trimming and J lost 0 bases; unmatched junction nucleotides: 1. Germline V CDR1 and CDR2: SNHLY, FYNNEI. The CDR3 is CASRLAGAKNIQYF. CDR3 nucleotide sequence: TGTGCCAGCCGACTAGCGGGAGCCAAAAACATTCAGTACTTC.

This clone occurred once. The chain combines TRBV10-2 with TRBJ2-7; 10 positions match TRBD1. The CDR3 consists of 15 residues. The ends lost 10 bases at V and 7 bases at J; junction bases unmatched: 16. CDR1 WSHSY and CDR2 SAAADI come from the germline V gene. CDR3 DNA sequence: TGCGCCACCAAGCCTGGGGACAGGGGAGGAGTGGAGCAGTACTTC. This encodes CATKPGDRGGVEQYF.

V and J are TRBV4-1 and TRBJ2-7; D unclear. The V end lost 0 bases, the J end lost 8 bases, and 20 bases lay between the germline ends. The CDR3 spans 16 residues. Germline assignment: CDR1 MGHRA and CDR2 YSYEKL. This CDR3 reads CASSQDVGYLLGQQYF. The CDR3 nucleotides are TGCGCCAGCAGCCAAGACGTGGGGTACCTCCTTGGGCAGCAGTACTTC.

The chain employs TRBV7-2 and TRBJ2-5; 8 bases are a match to TRBD1. Germline assignment: CDR1 SGHTA and CDR2 FQGNSA. CDR3 size: 15 residues. V was clipped by 5 bases and J by 4 bases; unmatched bases: 9. The DNA for the CDR3 is TGTGCCAGCAGCACCGGACAGGGCGTACGAGAGACCCAGTACTTC. It is translated as CASSTGQGVRETQYF.

This chain uses TRBV19 with TRBJ2-5, with D possibly being TRBD1 (5 bases). There are 12 residues in the CDR3. V gave up 8 bases and J gave up 5 bases, with 12 bases separating them. Per the germline V gene, CDR1 is LNHDA and CDR2 is SQIVND (reference sequence). In DNA, the CDR3 is TGTGCCAGTCAAGACAGAAGGGAGACCCAGTACTTC. Encoded protein: CASQDRRETQYF.

A few counts support this clone. Written as DNA, the CDR3 is TGTGCCAGTACGGGGGCAGCGACGAGCTCCTACAATGAGCAGTTCTTC. Residues: CASTGAATSSYNEQFF. V usage is TRBV7-2 and J usage is TRBJ2-1, with D perhaps TRBD1 or TRBD2 (6 bases each). The CDR3 spans 16 residues. V was pared by 9 bases and J by 0 bases, with 18 bases between. Germline CDR1 is SGHTA and CDR2 is FQGNSA.

The V call is TRBV15, the J call TRBJ1-2; no firm D call. V dropped 1 base and J dropped 4 bases, with 13 bases sitting between them. This CDR3 contains 15 residues. Germline loops: CDR1 LNHNV, CDR2 YYDKDF (reference sequence). The CDR3 bases are TGTGCCACCAGCAGAGCCCCAGAGCTGACCTATGGCTACACCTTC. Its translation: CATSRAPELTYGYTF. The whole variable domain, remainder taken from reference TRBV15 and TRBJ1-2, is DAMVIQNPRYQVTQFGKPVTLSCSQTLNHNVMYWYQQKSSQAPKLLFHYYDKDFNNEADTPDNFQSRRPNTSFCFLDIRSPGLGDTAMYLCATSRAPELTYGYTFGSGTRLTVV.

The chain uses TRBV6-5 and TRBJ1-2; a possible D gene is TRBD1 (5 bases). Trimming cost V 8 bases and J 4 bases, with 14 bases left between them. The germline gives CDR1 MNHEY, CDR2 SVGAGI. The CDR3 has 13 residues. The CDR3 loop is CASSRGAVYGYTF. The CDR3 nucleotides read TGTGCCAGCTCACGAGGGGCGGTCTATGGCTACACCTTC.

Comment on this clone: One junction end does not reproduce the germline sequence, and a read error may be involved. The chain is built from TRBV2 and TRBJ1-4, with unresolved D. The germline V gene encodes CDR1 SNHLY and CDR2 FYNNEI. This CDR3 is 18 amino acids long. The CDR3 region is CVSSESYQLSATNEKLFF. The CDR3 region has the DNA TGTGTCAGCAGTGAATCCTACCAGCTAAGTGCAACTAATGAAAAACTGTTTTTT.

The V gene is TRBV7-2, the J gene TRBJ1-2; the match to TRBD1 covers 12 bases. Germline CDR1 is SGHTA and CDR2 is FQGNSA. The CDR3 totals 16 residues. The V gene end was trimmed by 1 base and the J gene end by 8 bases; junction bases not matched to a gene: 8. As DNA, the CDR3 is TGTGCCAGCAGCTTAGTCGGGACAGGGGGCCTGGGAGGCTACACCTTC. Its protein is CASSLVGTGGLGGYTF.

The genes are TRBV6-1 and TRBJ1-3; D is ambiguous. The germline V gene encodes CDR1 MNHNS and CDR2 SASEGT. The V and J ends lost 0 bases and 4 bases respectively, with 10 bases between them. There are 15 residues in the CDR3. CDR3 nucleotide sequence: TGTGCCAGCAGTGAAGCCCACGGCGGAGGAAACACCATATATTTT. It is translated as CASSEAHGGGNTIYF.

This clone was observed a handful of times. The rearrangement joins TRBV5-1 to TRBJ1-1; 11 bases map to TRBD1. V shed 4 bases and J 0 bases; nucleotides not matched to a gene: 8. The length of the CDR3 is 17 residues. Germline CDR1 reads SGHRS; CDR2 reads YFSETQ. CDR3 region: CASSRGQGASMNTEAFF. The CDR3 DNA sequence: TGCGCCAGCAGCCGCGGACAGGGGGCATCTATGAACACTGAAGCTTTCTTT.

The chain carries TRBV10-2 and TRBJ1-5; possible D gene TRBD1, 5 bases. Trimming stripped 8 bases from V and 4 bases from J, with 18 bases between. This CDR3 comprises 15 residues. Germline V CDR1 and CDR2: WSHSY, SAAADI. The CDR3 region has the DNA TGCGCCAGCCTTAACGGGGGTAGTGGGAATCAGCCCCAGCATTTT. It codes for CASLNGGSGNQPQHF.

The chain couples TRBV19 to TRBJ1-2; weak D call: TRBD1 (6 bases). The CDR3 sequence is 13 residues long. The germline V gene has CDR1 LNHDA and CDR2 SQIVND (reference sequence). The germline V and J ends were trimmed by 4 bases and 3 bases, with 9 bases remaining between them. In DNA, the CDR3 is TGTGCCAGTAGTACCCAGGGGTACTATGGCTACACCTTC. Protein sequence: CASSTQGYYGYTF.

This chain joins TRBV6-1 and TRBJ1-1; 8 bases align to TRBD1. The CDR3 sequence is 14 residues long. The germline CDR1 and CDR2 sequences are MNHNS and SASEGT. V was pared by 2 bases and J by 5 bases, with 4 bases of the junction left unmatched. This CDR3 is CASSENRGYTEAFF. The CDR3 DNA reads TGTGCCAGCAGTGAAAACAGGGGGTATACTGAAGCTTTCTTT.

The chain has TRBV11-2 and TRBJ2-1; TRBD1 agrees at 8 bases. This CDR3 is built from 15 residues. CDR1 and CDR2 (germline): SGHAT, FQNNGV. The V and J ends lost 7 bases and 5 bases, in that order; junction bases with no gene match: 10. CDR3 sequence: CASIEPTGGHNEQFF. The CDR3 DNA reads TGTGCCAGCATCGAACCCACAGGGGGACACAATGAGCAGTTCTTC.

The chain recombines TRBV5-8 with TRBJ2-5, with 10 bases that match TRBD1. Trimming at V came to 2 bases and at J to 2 bases, leaving 6 bases not matched to a gene. The length of the CDR3 is 16 residues. Per the germline V gene, CDR1 is SGHTS and CDR2 is YDEGEE. The CDR3 here is CASSFPGQGGQETQYF. Here the CDR3 DNA reads TGTGCCAGCAGCTTCCCAGGACAGGGGGGACAAGAGACCCAGTACTTC.